These T cell receptor beta chains were read from a single sample in a study of blood T cell repertoires in COVID-19. This table comes from immunoSEQ multiplex PCR, and its TCRdb copy is limited to in-frame clones, with some not included. The table includes over 90,000 clones, approximately 90% detected once. The sequenced sample was peripheral blood. The receptor source for this set is a man aged 45-65 years with active COVID-19. CDR3s leave out the opening cysteine and the closing phenylalanine or tryptophan. The order of the fields is CDR3 protein, CDR3 length, V gene, J gene.

CDR3: ASSLEFSGGTDTQY; length: 14; V: TRBV11-3; J: TRBJ2-3
CDR3: ASSQGTGGYQPQH; length: 13; V: TRBV3-1/TRBV3-2; J: TRBJ1-5
CDR3: ASSQNSLNNSPLH; length: 13; V: TRBV3-1/TRBV3-2; J: TRBJ1-6
CDR3: ASSQASTGGQETQY; length: 14; V: TRBV3-1/TRBV3-2; J: TRBJ2-5
CDR3: AWGLAGGHNEQF; length: 12; V: TRBV30; J: TRBJ2-1
CDR3: ASSTGTGGGGTEAF; length: 14; V: TRBV6-2/TRBV6-3; J: TRBJ1-1
CDR3: ASSTGLHSGNTIY; length: 13; V: TRBV7-8; J: TRBJ1-3
CDR3: ASSYVRETDTQY; length: 12; V: TRBV6-2/TRBV6-3; J: TRBJ2-3
CDR3: ASSLGRGEEKLF; length: 12; V: TRBV7-9; J: TRBJ1-4
CDR3: ASSLVGVRRPTTDTQY; length: 16; V: TRBV11-2; J: TRBJ2-3
CDR3: SASHGGEASTNYGYT; length: 15; V: TRBV20-1; J: TRBJ1-2
CDR3: ASSIMRGETQY; length: 11; V: TRBV19; J: TRBJ2-5
CDR3: ATSPNRLPNEKLF; length: 13; V: TRBV2; J: TRBJ1-4
CDR3: ASRWGRSDEAF; length: 11; V: TRBV7-9; J: TRBJ1-1
CDR3: ASERDRGDGYT; length: 11; V: TRBV6-5; J: TRBJ1-2
CDR3: ASSLVFGTGSETQY; length: 14; V: TRBV7-9; J: TRBJ2-5
CDR3: ASSLRGGDYGYT; length: 12; V: TRBV27; J: TRBJ1-2
CDR3: ASSGVRGPQH; length: 10; V: TRBV2; J: TRBJ1-5
CDR3: ASSVGGLADTQY; length: 12; V: TRBV9; J: TRBJ2-3
CDR3: ASSPRQGGYGYT; length: 12; V: TRBV7-2; J: TRBJ1-2
CDR3: ASSRAPGGAPYPNEQF; length: 16; V: TRBV7-9; J: TRBJ2-1
CDR3: ATSDSRLSGGAYNEQF; length: 16; V: TRBV24-1; J: TRBJ2-1
CDR3: ASSYPGTGNYGYT; length: 13; V: TRBV6-5; J: TRBJ1-2
CDR3: ASSRTGVDTEAF; length: 12; V: TRBV3-1/TRBV3-2; J: TRBJ1-1
CDR3: ASRHSGANEQF; length: 11; V: TRBV7-2; J: TRBJ2-1
CDR3: ASSEYGTGGYGYT; length: 13; V: TRBV25-1; J: TRBJ1-2
CDR3: ASSFWTGARQETQY; length: 14; V: TRBV7-2; J: TRBJ2-5
CDR3: ASSQGEGANYGYT; length: 13; V: TRBV4-1; J: TRBJ1-2
CDR3: ASSQPGQGSYEQY; length: 13; V: TRBV4-2; J: TRBJ2-7
CDR3: ASSFGGDQPQH; length: 11; V: TRBV5-1; J: TRBJ1-5
CDR3: ASRAGTGGSYEQY; length: 13; V: TRBV5-1; J: TRBJ2-7
CDR3: ASSPRTGADTQY; length: 12; V: TRBV25-1; J: TRBJ2-3
CDR3: ASSRGGADETQY; length: 12; V: TRBV11-2; J: TRBJ2-5
CDR3: ASSYRVLGGYT; length: 11; V: TRBV12-3/TRBV12-4; J: TRBJ1-2
CDR3: ASSFDSHNEQF; length: 11; V: TRBV12-3/TRBV12-4; J: TRBJ2-1
CDR3: ASSRVGQPQETQY; length: 13; V: TRBV7-9; J: TRBJ2-5
CDR3: ASSFGGNTGELF; length: 12; V: TRBV5-4; J: TRBJ2-2
CDR3: ASSRRQGVGTGELF; length: 14; V: TRBV7-8; J: TRBJ2-2
CDR3: ASSSKRTATDTQY; length: 13; V: TRBV28; J: TRBJ2-3
CDR3: AWNGAVGSGELF; length: 12; V: TRBV30; J: TRBJ2-2
CDR3: ASRPPGGAGETQY; length: 13; V: TRBV6-6; J: TRBJ2-5
CDR3: ASSAGPSGAHEQF; length: 13; V: TRBV2; J: TRBJ2-1
CDR3: ASSPLGGKQDEKLF; length: 14; V: TRBV5-6; J: TRBJ1-4
CDR3: ASSQVVNQPQH; length: 11; V: TRBV3-1/TRBV3-2; J: TRBJ1-5
CDR3: ASRRDRVNTGELF; length: 13; V: TRBV5-6; J: TRBJ2-2
CDR3: ATSDPRWTGELF; length: 12; V: TRBV24-1; J: TRBJ2-2
CDR3: ASSIASAGVNEQF; length: 13; V: TRBV19; J: TRBJ2-1
CDR3: ATSDSWTGNTGELF; length: 14; V: TRBV24-1; J: TRBJ2-2
CDR3: ASSLDWAATPFYGYT; length: 15; V: TRBV5-1; J: TRBJ1-2
CDR3: ASSLTAGGLTGELF; length: 14; V: TRBV7-3; J: TRBJ2-2
CDR3: ASSLEGENTEAF; length: 12; V: TRBV5-6; J: TRBJ1-1